This is a list of T cell receptor beta chains from one sample in a study of blood T cell repertoires in COVID-19. This table comes from immunoSEQ multiplex PCR, and its TCRdb copy is limited to in-frame clones, with some not included. This sample has roughly 43,000 clones, with approximately 90% found just once. The sequencing sample was made of peripheral blood. Source of these receptors: a human donor in a cohort sampled during active COVID-19. CDR3s include the opening cysteine and the closing phenylalanine or tryptophan. Each record gives: D gene, J gene, V gene, CDR3 DNA, CDR3 protein. D genes are given only for firm matches.

d_call: -
j_call: TRBJ1-2
v_call: TRBV3-1/TRBV3-2
cdr3_nt: TGTGCCAGCAGCCAAGATGTGGCAGGGGCAGACTATGGCTACACCTTC
cdr3_aa: CASSQDVAGADYGYTF

d_call: TRBD1
j_call: TRBJ1-2
v_call: TRBV15
cdr3_nt: TGTGCCACCAGCCCACGGACAGGCGGAGACTATGGCTACACCTTC
cdr3_aa: CATSPRTGGDYGYTF

d_call: -
j_call: TRBJ2-1
v_call: TRBV28
cdr3_nt: TGTGCCAGCAGTTCGGTCCTTCGCCGGGTTGACGAGGAGCAGTTCTTC
cdr3_aa: CASSSVLRRVDEEQFF

d_call: TRBD2
j_call: TRBJ2-5
v_call: TRBV24-1
cdr3_nt: TGTGCCACCAGTCGTTATAGCGGGACACAAGAGACCCAGTACTTC
cdr3_aa: CATSRYSGTQETQYF

d_call: -
j_call: TRBJ2-7
v_call: TRBV27
cdr3_nt: TGTGCCAGCAGTTTCTCCGGGTCCTACTACGAGCAGTACTTC
cdr3_aa: CASSFSGSYYEQYF

d_call: TRBD2
j_call: TRBJ2-1
v_call: TRBV27
cdr3_nt: TGTGCCAGCAGTTTTTCCTGGGGGGGAGTTAGTAACAATGAGCAGTTCTTC
cdr3_aa: CASSFSWGGVSNNEQFF

d_call: TRBD2
j_call: TRBJ2-7
v_call: TRBV30
cdr3_nt: TGTGCCTGGAAAGGACTAGCGGGAGAGCGGGTCTACGAGCAGTACTTC
cdr3_aa: CAWKGLAGERVYEQYF

d_call: -
j_call: TRBJ2-2
v_call: TRBV9
cdr3_nt: TGTGCCAGCAGCGTAGGTAGCGTCATTGTCGGGGAGCTGTTTTTT
cdr3_aa: CASSVGSVIVGELFF

d_call: TRBD2
j_call: TRBJ2-1
v_call: TRBV4-1
cdr3_nt: TGCGCCAGCAGCCAAGATTCGGGGGAGGGAGGGGAGCAGTTCTTC
cdr3_aa: CASSQDSGEGGEQFF

d_call: -
j_call: TRBJ2-2
v_call: TRBV15
cdr3_nt: TGTGCCACCAGCAGAGACAGGGGGACTGACACCGGGGAGCTGTTTTTT
cdr3_aa: CATSRDRGTDTGELFF

d_call: TRBD1
j_call: TRBJ2-7
v_call: TRBV5-6
cdr3_nt: TGTGCCAGCAGCGTGAGGGACAGATCCTACGAGCAGTACTTC
cdr3_aa: CASSVRDRSYEQYF